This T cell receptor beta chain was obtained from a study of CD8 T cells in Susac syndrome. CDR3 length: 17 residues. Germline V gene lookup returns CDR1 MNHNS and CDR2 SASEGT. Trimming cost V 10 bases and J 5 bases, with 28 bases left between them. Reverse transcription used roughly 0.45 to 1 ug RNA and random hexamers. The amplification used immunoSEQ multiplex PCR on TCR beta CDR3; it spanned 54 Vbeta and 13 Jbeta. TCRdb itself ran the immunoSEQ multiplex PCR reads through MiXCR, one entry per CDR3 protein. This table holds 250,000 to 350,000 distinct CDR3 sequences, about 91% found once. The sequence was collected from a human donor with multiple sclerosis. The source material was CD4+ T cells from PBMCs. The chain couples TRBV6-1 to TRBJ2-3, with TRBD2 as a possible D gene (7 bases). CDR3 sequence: CANRGPPRGGKGDTQYF. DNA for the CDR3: TGTGCCAACCGGGGGCCCCCCCGCGGGGGTAAGGGAGATACGCAGTATTTT.